The sample holds a few counts of the clone carrying this TCR beta chain. The antigen remains unidentified. Data came from immunoSEQ multiplex PCR; TCRdb stores just in-frame clones and leaves some out. The repertoire holds about 2,300 clones, with about 28% as singletons. The data are from a study of T cells in localized non-small cell lung cancer. The study, taken as a whole, reports: It was uninvolved adjacent lung that showed the highest T cell clonality, exceeding tumor. Researchers found a median around 61 of the top 100 tumor clones in adjacent lung.

This TCR was sampled from a male donor at least 60 years old with stage II squamous cell lung carcinoma. This specimen consisted of lung tumor tissue, obtained before any cancer treatment.

The chain's CDR3 is CAISESWTSYEQYF. The DNA for the CDR3 is TGTGCCATCAGTGAGTCCTGGACAAGCTACGAGCAGTACTTC. This sequence joins TRBV10-3 and TRBJ2-7; TRBD1 is a possible D gene (5 bases). Germline V gives CDR1 ENHRY, CDR2 SYGVKD. This CDR3 contains 14 residues. The V end was cut by 0 bases, the J end by 3 bases, with 9 bases between.